This T cell receptor (beta chain) was sequenced during a study of OX40 agonist ivuxolimab in advanced cancers. Study-level results: In the 0.1 to 3.0 mg/kg range, CD4+ and CD8+ blood T cells had expanded clonally by week 6.

TCRdb keeps only in-frame clones here, not all; method: immunoSEQ multiplex PCR. The table lists 73,000 or so clones, approximately 78% of them singletons, with less than 0.55% in the top ten. Note on this clone: The antigen is not known.

Germline V gene sequence: CDR1 SGHKS, CDR2 YYEKEE (reference sequence). Trimming removed 4 bases from V and 2 bases from J; junction bases left unmatched: 8. The CDR3 length is 17 residues. The chain uses TRBV5-5 and TRBJ2-6; TRBD1 aligns across 8 bases. The specimen was CD4+ or CD8+ T cells sorted from blood, collected in a trial of the OX40 agonist ivuxolimab. The sequence was collected from an adult with an advanced solid tumor such as melanoma, head and neck, liver or kidney cancer. In nucleotides, the CDR3 is TGTGCCAGCAGCGATGACAGGGGAAGGACTGGGGCCAACGTCCTGACTTTC. It is translated as CASSDDRGRTGANVLTF.